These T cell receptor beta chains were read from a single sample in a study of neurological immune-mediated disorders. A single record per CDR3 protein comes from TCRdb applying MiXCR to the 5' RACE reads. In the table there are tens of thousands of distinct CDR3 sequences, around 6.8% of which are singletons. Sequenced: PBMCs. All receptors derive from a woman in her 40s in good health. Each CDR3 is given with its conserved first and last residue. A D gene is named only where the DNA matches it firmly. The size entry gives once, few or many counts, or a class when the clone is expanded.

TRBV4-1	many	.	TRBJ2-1	TGCGCCAGCAGCCAAAGCGTCGGGGCAGGCTCCTACAATGAGCAGTTCTTC	CASSQSVGAGSYNEQFF
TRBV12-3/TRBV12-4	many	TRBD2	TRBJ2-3	TGTGCCAGCAGTTCGACTAGCGGGGGGTGGGCAGATACGCAGTATTTT	CASSSTSGGWADTQYF
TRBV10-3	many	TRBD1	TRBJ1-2	TGTGCCATCAGTGAGTCTGCAGGGGGCAACTATGGCTACACCTTC	CAISESAGGNYGYTF
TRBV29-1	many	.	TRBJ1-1	TGCAGCGTTTCACCGAGTCGGGGTAACACTGAAGCTTTCTTT	CSVSPSRGNTEAFF
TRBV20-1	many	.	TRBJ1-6	TGCAGTGCTAGAGATCCAAGGAATTCACCCCTCCACTTT	CSARDPRNSPLHF
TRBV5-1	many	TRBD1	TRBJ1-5	TGCGCCAGCAGCCACAGGGGGGACAATCAGCCCCAGCATTTT	CASSHRGDNQPQHF
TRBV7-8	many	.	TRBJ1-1	TGTGCCAGCAGCCTACCGTCTAACACTGAAGCTTTCTTT	CASSLPSNTEAFF
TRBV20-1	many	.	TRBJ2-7	TGCAGTGCTCGAGAGGCTTTCACCTACGAGCAGTACTTC	CSAREAFTYEQYF
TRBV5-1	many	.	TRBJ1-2	TGCGCCAGCAGCCCTGACGGACAGCCTAACTATGGCTACACCTTC	CASSPDGQPNYGYTF
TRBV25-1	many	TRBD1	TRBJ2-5	TGTGCCAGCAGTGGCCGTCAGGGGGCGAAGGAGACCCAGTACTTC	CASSGRQGAKETQYF
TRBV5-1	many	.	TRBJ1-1	TGCGCCAGCAGCTTGGGACAGAATGAAGCTTTCTTT	CASSLGQNEAFF
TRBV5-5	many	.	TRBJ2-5	TGTGCCAGCAGCTTGGCTCAAGAGACCCAGTACTTC	CASSLAQETQYF
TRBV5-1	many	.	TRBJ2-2	TGCGCCAGCAGCTTGGATCTTCGGGGGGCAGACACCGGGGAGCTGTTTTTT	CASSLDLRGADTGELFF